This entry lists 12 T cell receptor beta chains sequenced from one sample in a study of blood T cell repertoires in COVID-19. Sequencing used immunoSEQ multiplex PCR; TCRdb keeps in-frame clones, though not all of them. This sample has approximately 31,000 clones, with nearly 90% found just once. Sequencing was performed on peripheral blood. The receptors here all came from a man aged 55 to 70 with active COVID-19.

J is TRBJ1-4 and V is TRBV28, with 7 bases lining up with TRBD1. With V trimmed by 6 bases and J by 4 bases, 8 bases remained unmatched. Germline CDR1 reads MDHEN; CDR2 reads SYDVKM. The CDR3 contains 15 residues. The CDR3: CASSPRDRFNEKLFF. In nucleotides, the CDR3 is TGTGCCAGCAGCCCCCGGGACAGATTTAATGAAAAACTGTTTTTT.

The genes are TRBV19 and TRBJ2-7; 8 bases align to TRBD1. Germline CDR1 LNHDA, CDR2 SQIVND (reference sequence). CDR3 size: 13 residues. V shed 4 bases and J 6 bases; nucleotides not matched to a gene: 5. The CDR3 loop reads CASSTRTGTEQYF. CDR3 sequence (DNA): TGTGCCAGTAGTACAAGGACAGGGACCGAGCAGTACTTC. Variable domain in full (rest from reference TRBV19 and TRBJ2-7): DGGITQSPKYLFRKEGQNVTLSCEQNLNHDAMYWYRQDPGQGLRLIYYSQIVNDFQKGDIAEGYSVSREKKESFPLTVTSAQKNPTAFYLCASSTRTGTEQYFGPGTRLTVT.

CDR3: CASTRPEEGGRGKLFF. The CDR3 bases are TGCGCCAGCACCCGACCGGAGGAAGGCGGTCGCGGGAAACTGTTTTTT. The chain joins TRBV5-1 to TRBJ1-4; D is unresolved. With 6 bases removed from V and 11 bases from J, the gap between germline ends came to 26 bases. The CDR3 sequence is 16 residues long. CDR1 is SGHRS, CDR2 YFSETQ, per germline.

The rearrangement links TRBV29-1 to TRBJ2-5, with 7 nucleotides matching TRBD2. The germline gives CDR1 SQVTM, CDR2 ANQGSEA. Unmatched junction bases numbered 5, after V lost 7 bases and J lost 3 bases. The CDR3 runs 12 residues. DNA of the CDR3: TGCAGCGCCGGGCTAGCGGAAGAGACCCAGTACTTC. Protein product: CSAGLAEETQYF.

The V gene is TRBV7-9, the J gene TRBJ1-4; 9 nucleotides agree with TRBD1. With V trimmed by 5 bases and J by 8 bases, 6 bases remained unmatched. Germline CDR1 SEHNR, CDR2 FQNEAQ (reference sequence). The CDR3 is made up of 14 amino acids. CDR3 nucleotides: TGTGCCAGCAGCGCCGGGACAGGGAGGGAAAAACTGTTTTTT. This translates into CASSAGTGREKLFF.

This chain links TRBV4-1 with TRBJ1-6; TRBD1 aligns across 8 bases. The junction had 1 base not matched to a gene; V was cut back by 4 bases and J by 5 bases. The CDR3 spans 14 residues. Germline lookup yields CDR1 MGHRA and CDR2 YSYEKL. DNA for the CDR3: TGCGCCAGCAGCCCAGGGGGCGATAATTCACCCCTCCACTTT. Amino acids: CASSPGGDNSPLHF.

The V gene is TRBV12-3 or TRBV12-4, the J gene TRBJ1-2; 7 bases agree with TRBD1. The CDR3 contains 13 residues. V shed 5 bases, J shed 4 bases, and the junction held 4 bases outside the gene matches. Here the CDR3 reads CASSPGQSYGYTF. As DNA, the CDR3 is TGTGCCAGCAGTCCGGGACAGAGCTATGGCTACACCTTC.

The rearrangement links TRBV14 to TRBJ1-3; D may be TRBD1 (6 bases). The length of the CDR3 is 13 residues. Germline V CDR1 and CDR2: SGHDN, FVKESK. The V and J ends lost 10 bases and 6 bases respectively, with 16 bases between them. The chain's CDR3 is CATQVAGANTIYF. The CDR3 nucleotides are TGTGCCACGCAAGTAGCGGGGGCAAACACCATATATTTT.

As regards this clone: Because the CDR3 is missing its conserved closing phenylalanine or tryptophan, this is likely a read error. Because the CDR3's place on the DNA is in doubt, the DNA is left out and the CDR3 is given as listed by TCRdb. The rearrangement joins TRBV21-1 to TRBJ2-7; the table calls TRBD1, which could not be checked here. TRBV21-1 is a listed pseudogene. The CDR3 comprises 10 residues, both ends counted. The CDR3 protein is CASSTVRNRD.

CDR3 residues: CATSDFNRDGYTF. For the CDR3, the DNA is TGTGCCACCAGTGATTTTAACAGGGATGGCTACACCTTC. The rearrangement links TRBV24-1 to TRBJ1-2; TRBD1 might be the D (6 bases). Germline CDR1 reads KGHDR; CDR2 reads SFDVKD. CDR3 length equals 13 residues. V was trimmed by 1 base and J by 6 bases, leaving 8 bases between them.

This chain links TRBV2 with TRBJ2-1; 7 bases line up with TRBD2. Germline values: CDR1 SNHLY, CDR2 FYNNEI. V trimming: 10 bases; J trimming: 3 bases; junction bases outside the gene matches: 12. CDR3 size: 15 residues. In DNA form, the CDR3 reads TGTGCCACCGAGGTGGGCGGGGGAGGCTACAATGAGCAGTTCTTC. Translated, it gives CATEVGGGGYNEQFF.

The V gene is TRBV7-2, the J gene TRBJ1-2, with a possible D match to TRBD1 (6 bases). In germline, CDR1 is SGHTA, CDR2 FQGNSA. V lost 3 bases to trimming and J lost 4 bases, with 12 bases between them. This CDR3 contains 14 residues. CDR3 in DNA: TGTGCCAGCAGCTTCACAGGGTCTGGCTATGGCTACACCTTC. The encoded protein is CASSFTGSGYGYTF. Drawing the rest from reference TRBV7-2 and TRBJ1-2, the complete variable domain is GAGVSQSPSNKVTEKGKDVELRCDPISGHTALYWYRQSLGQGLEFLIYFQGNSAPDKSGLPSDRFSAERTGGSVSTLTIQRTQQEDSAVYLCASSFTGSGYGYTFGSGTRLTVV.